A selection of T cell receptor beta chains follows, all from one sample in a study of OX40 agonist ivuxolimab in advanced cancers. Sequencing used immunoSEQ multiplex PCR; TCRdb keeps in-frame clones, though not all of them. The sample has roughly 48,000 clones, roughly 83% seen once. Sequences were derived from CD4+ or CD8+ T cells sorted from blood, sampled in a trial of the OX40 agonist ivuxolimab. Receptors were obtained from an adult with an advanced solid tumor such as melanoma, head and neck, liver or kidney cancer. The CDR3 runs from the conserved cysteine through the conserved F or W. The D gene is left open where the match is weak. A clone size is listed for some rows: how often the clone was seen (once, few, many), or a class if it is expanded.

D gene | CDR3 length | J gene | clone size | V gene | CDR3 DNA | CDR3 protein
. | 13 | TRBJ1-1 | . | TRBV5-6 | TGTGCCAGCAGCTTGGGAGGGCGTTCTGAAGCTTTCTTT | CASSLGGRSEAFF
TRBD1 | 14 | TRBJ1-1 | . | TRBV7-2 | TGTGCCAGCAGCTCTCAGACAGGGGGGACTGAAGCTTTCTTT | CASSSQTGGTEAFF
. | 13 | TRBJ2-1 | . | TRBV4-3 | TGCGCCAGCAGCCAAGAACGAGGGGATGAGCAGTTCTTC | CASSQERGDEQFF
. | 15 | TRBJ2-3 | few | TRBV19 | TGTGCCAGTAGTATAGTCCCCAGGTTGGTCGATACGCAGTATTTT | CASSIVPRLVDTQYF
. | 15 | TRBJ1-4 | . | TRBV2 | TGTGCCAGCAGTGAAGCCCCGGTTGGGGCTCGGAAACTGTTTTTT | CASSEAPVGARKLFF
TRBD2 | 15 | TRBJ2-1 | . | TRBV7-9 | TGTGCCAGCAGCGCCTTGGCGGGGGTCCCCAATGAGCAGTTCTTC | CASSALAGVPNEQFF
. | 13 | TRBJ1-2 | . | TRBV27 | TGTGCCAGCAGCCACCGACAGAGCTATGGCTACACCTTC | CASSHRQSYGYTF
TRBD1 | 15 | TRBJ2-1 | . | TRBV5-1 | TGCGCCAGCAGCCCATCAGGACAGGCAGGGGGTGAGCAGTTCTTC | CASSPSGQAGGEQFF
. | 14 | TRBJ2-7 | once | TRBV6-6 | TGTGCCAGCAGTTACTCGATGCCACCGTACGAGCAGTACTTC | CASSYSMPPYEQYF
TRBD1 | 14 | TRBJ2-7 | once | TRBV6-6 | TGTGCCAGCAGCGACAGGGGACTTGCCTACGAGCAGTACTTC | CASSDRGLAYEQYF
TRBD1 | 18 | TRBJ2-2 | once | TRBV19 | TGTGCCAGTAGTATATATGGTCGACAGGGGAGGAGAGGCGGGGAGCTGTTTTTT | CASSIYGRQGRRGGELFF
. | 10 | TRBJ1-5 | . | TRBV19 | TGTGCCAGTAGTAAGGAGCCCCAGCATTTT | CASSKEPQHF
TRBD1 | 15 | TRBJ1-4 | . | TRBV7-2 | TGTGCCAGCAGCTTAGCGGGACAGGTGGGGGAAAAACTGTTTTTT | CASSLAGQVGEKLFF
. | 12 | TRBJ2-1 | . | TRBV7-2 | TGTGCCAGCAGCTTAGCGTTTAGAGAGCAGTTCTTC | CASSLAFREQFF